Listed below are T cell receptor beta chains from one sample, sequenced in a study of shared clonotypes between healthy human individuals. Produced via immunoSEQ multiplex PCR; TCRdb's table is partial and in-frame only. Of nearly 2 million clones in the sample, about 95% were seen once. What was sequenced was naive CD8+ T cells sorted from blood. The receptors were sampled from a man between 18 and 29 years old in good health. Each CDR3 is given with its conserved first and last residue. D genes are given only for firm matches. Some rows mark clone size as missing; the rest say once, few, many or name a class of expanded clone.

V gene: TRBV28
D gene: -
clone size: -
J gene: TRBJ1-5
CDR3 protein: CASSLGVNQPQHF
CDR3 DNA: TGTGCCAGCAGTTTGGGAGTCAATCAGCCCCAGCATTTT

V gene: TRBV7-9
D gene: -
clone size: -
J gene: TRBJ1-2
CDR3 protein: CASSSDGYTF
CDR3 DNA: TGTGCCAGCAGCTCAGATGGCTACACCTTC

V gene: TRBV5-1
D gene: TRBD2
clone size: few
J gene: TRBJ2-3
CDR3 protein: CASSLGLAGFNQGNTQYF
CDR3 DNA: TGCGCCAGCAGCTTGGGACTAGCGGGGTTTAACCAGGGGAATACGCAGTATTTT

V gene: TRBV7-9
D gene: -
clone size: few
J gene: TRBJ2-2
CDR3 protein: CASSYHTGELFF
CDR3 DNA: TGTGCCAGCAGCTACCACACCGGGGAGCTGTTTTTT

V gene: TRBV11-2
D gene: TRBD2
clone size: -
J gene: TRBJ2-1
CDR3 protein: CASSSGDTWTSGGASEQFF
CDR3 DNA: TGTGCCAGCAGCTCCGGGGACACTTGGACTAGCGGGGGGGCCAGTGAGCAGTTCTTC

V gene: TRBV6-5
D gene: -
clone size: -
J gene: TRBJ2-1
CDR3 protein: CASSYSANSRGEQFF
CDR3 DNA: TGTGCCAGCAGTTACAGCGCCAACTCACGGGGTGAGCAGTTCTTC

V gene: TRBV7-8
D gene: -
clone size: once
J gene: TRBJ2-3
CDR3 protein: CASSTGTGKYGDTQYF
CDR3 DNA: TGTGCCAGCAGCACAGGAACAGGGAAGTACGGCGATACGCAGTATTTT

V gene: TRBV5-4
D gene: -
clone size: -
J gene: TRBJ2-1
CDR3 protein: CASSFGLGNEQFF
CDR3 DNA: TGTGCCAGCAGCTTTGGGTTAGGGAATGAGCAGTTCTTC

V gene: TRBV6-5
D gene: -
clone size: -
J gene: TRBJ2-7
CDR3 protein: CASSYYGADEQYF
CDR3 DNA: TGTGCCAGCAGTTACTATGGTGCGGACGAGCAGTACTTC

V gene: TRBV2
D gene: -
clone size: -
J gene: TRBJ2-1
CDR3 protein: CASRDSGSEQFF
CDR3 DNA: TGTGCCAGCAGAGATAGCGGTAGCGAGCAGTTCTTC

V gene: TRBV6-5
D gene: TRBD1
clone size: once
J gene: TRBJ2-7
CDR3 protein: CASSYSRDRLHYEQYF
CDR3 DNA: TGTGCCAGCAGTTACTCCCGGGACAGGCTGCACTACGAGCAGTACTTC

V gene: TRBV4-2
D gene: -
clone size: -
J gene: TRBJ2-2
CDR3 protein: CASSPLNTIGTGELFF
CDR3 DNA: TGTGCCAGCAGCCCGCTTAATACCATAGGGACCGGGGAGCTGTTTTTT

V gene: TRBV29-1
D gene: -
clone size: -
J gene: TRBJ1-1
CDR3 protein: CSVVDRNTEAFF
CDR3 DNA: TGCAGCGTAGTTGACAGGAACACTGAAGCTTTCTTT

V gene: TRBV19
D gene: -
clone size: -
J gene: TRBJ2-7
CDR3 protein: CASAAAPSYEQYF
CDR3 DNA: TGTGCCAGTGCGGCAGCGCCATCCTACGAGCAGTACTTC

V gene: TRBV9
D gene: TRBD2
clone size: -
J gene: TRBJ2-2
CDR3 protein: CASSVGLGETGELFF
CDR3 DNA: TGTGCCAGCAGCGTTGGACTAGGGGAAACCGGGGAGCTGTTTTTT

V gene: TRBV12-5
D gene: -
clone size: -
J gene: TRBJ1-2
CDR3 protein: CASGLGSLYGYTF
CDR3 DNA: TGTGCTAGTGGTTTGGGGAGTCTCTATGGCTACACCTTC

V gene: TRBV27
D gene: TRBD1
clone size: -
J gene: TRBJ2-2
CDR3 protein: CASSLGTGGITGELFF
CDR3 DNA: TGTGCCAGCAGTTTGGGGACAGGGGGCATCACTGGGGAGCTGTTTTTT

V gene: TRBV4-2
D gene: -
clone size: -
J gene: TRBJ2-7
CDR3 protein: CASSQGVLDYEQYF
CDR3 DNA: TGTGCCAGCAGCCAGGGTGTACTAGACTACGAGCAGTACTTC

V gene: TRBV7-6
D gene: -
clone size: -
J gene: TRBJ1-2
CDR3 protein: CASTPHLNGYTF
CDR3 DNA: TGTGCCAGCACCCCCCACCTCAACGGCTACACCTTC

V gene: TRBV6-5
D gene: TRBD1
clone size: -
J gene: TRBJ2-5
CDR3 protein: CASSYSPGGGETQYF
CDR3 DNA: TGTGCCAGCAGTTACTCCCCAGGGGGCGGGGAGACCCAGTACTTC

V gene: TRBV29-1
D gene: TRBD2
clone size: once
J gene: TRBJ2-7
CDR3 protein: CSVDSGTSGISYEQYF
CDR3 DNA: TGCAGCGTTGATTCCGGGACTAGCGGGATCTCCTACGAGCAGTACTTC

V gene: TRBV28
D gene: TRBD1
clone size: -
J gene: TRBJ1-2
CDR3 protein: CASSPGQFYGYTF
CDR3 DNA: TGTGCCAGCAGTCCGGGACAGTTTTATGGCTACACCTTC

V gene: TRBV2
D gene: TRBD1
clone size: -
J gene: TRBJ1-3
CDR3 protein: CASSGWTGGNTIYF
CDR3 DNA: TGTGCCAGCAGTGGGTGGACAGGAGGAAACACCATATATTTT

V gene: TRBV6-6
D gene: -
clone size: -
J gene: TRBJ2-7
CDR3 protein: CASSYLGGPYEQYF
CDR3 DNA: TGTGCCAGCAGTTACCTTGGCGGGCCCTACGAGCAGTACTTC

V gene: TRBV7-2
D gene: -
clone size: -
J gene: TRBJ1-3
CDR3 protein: CASSLGGTGNTIYF
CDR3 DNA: TGTGCCAGCAGCTTAGGTGGGACTGGAAACACCATATATTTT

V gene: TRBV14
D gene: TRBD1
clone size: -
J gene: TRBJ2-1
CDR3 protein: CASSQDSDRGYNEQFF
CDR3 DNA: TGTGCCAGCAGCCAAGATTCGGACAGGGGTTACAATGAGCAGTTCTTC

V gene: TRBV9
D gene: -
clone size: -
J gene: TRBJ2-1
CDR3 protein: CASSVAGEQFF
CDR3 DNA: TGTGCCAGCAGCGTCGCGGGTGAGCAGTTCTTC

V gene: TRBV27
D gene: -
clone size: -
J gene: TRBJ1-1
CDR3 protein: CASSIQKGTAEAFF
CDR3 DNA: TGTGCCAGCAGTATTCAAAAAGGGACGGCTGAAGCTTTCTTT

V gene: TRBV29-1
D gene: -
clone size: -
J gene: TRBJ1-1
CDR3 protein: CSGLKNTEAFF
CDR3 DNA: TGCAGCGGCCTGAAGAACACTGAAGCTTTCTTT

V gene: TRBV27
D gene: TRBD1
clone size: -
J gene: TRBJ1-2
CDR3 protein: CASSWGQYYGYTF
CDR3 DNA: TGTGCCAGCAGTTGGGGACAGTACTATGGCTACACCTTC

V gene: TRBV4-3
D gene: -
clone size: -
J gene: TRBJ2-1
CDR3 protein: CASSQVGTSYNEQFF
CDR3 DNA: TGCGCCAGCAGCCAAGTGGGGACCTCCTACAATGAGCAGTTCTTC

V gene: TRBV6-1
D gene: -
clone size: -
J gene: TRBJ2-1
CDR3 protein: CASSEAHPSSYNEQFF
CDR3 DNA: TGTGCCAGCAGTGAAGCTCACCCCAGCTCCTACAATGAGCAGTTCTTC

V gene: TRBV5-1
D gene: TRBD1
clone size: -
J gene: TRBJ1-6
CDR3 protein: CASSLIPNRGYGGVDSPLHF
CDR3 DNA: TGCGCCAGCAGCTTGATCCCGAACAGGGGGTATGGAGGAGTGGATTCACCCCTCCACTTT

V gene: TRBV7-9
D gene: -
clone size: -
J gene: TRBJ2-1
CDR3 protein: CASSRDSQHNEQFF
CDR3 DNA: TGTGCCAGCAGCCGCGACAGCCAACACAATGAGCAGTTCTTC

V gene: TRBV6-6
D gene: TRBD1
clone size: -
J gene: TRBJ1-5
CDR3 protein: CASSQDRVQPQHF
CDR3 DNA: TGTGCCAGCAGCCAAGACAGGGTTCAGCCCCAGCATTTT

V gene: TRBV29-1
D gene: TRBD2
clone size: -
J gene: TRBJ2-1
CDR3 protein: CSVEGKAASGYNEQFF
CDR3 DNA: TGCAGCGTTGAAGGCAAAGCCGCTAGCGGCTACAATGAGCAGTTCTTC

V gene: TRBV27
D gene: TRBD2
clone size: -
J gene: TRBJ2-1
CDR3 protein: CASTPTGGGNEQFF
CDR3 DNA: TGTGCCAGCACCCCCACGGGGGGGGGCAATGAGCAGTTCTTC

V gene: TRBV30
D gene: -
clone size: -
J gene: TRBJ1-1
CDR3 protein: CAWSVSVNTEAFF
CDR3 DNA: TGTGCCTGGAGTGTGTCGGTGAACACTGAAGCTTTCTTT

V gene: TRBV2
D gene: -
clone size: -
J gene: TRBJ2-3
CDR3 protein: CASSEWTPVSTDTQYF
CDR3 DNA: TGTGCCAGCAGTGAATGGACACCGGTTAGCACAGATACGCAGTATTTT

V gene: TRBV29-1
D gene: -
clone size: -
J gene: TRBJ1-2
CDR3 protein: CSVEGDDGYTF
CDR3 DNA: TGCAGCGTAGAAGGTGACGATGGCTACACCTTC

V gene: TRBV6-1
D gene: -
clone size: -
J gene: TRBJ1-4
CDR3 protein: CASSDTMGGREKLFF
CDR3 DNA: TGTGCCAGCAGTGATACCATGGGGGGCAGGGAAAAACTGTTTTTT

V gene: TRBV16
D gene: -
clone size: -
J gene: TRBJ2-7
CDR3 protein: CASSQGTVSYEQYF
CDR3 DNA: TGTGCCAGCAGCCAGGGGACTGTCTCCTACGAGCAGTACTTC

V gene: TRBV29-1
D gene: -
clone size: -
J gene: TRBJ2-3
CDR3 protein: CSVDSTDTQYF
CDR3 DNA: TGCAGCGTTGACAGCACAGATACGCAGTATTTT

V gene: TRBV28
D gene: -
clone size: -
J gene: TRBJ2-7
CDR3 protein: CASSSRGGFGFYEQYF
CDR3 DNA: TGTGCCAGCAGTTCCCGTGGGGGGTTCGGCTTCTACGAGCAGTACTTC

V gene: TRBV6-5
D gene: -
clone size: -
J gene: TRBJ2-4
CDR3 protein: CASSADTQAKNIQYF
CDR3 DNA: TGTGCCAGCAGTGCGGACACCCAAGCCAAAAACATTCAGTACTTC

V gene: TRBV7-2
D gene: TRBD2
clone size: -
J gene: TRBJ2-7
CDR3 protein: CASSAHLAGGYEQYF
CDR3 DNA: TGTGCCAGCAGCGCCCACCTCGCGGGAGGCTACGAGCAGTACTTC

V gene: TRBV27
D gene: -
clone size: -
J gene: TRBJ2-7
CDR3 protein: CASSWEPNGYEQYF
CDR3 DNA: TGTGCCAGCAGTTGGGAACCGAATGGCTACGAGCAGTACTTC

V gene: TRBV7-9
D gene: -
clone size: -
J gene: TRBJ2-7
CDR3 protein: CASSPSDGRGTYEQYF
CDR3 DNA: TGTGCCAGCAGCCCATCGGACGGGCGAGGGACCTACGAGCAGTACTTC

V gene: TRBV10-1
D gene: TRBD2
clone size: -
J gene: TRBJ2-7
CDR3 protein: CASIPGLASYEQYF
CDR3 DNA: TGCGCCAGCATCCCGGGACTAGCGAGCTACGAGCAGTACTTC

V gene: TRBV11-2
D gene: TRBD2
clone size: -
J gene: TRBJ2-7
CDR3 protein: CASSFEALAGLGEQYF
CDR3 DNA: TGTGCCAGCAGCTTTGAGGCACTAGCGGGCCTAGGAGAGCAGTACTTC

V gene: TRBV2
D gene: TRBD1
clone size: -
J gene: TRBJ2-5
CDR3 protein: CASSGTGVNRGETQYF
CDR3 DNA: TGTGCCAGCAGCGGGACAGGGGTTAACCGGGGGGAGACCCAGTACTTC

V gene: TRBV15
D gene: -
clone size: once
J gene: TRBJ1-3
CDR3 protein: CATSLPEGNTIYF
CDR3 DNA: TGTGCCACCAGCCTTCCCGAAGGAAACACCATATATTTT

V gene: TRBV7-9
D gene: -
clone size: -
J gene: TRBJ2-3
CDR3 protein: CASSFGAVDTQYF
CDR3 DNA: TGTGCCAGCAGCTTTGGGGCTGTGGATACGCAGTATTTT